This TCR beta chain was captured by sequencing in a study of T-cell reconstitution after alpha-beta-depleted transplantation in children. V lost 6 bases to trimming and J lost 12 bases; unmatched junction nucleotides: 7. The CDR3 sequence is 12 residues long. This clonotype was seen a few times. Unique molecular identifiers were used to barcode this TCRbeta library. TCRdb processed the PCR reads anew with MiXCR; each CDR3 protein has one entry. The table shows some 200,000 distinct CDR3 sequences, with roughly 8.3% occurring only once. The sequenced sample was PBMCs, mostly from graft donor cells, obtained 360 days after TCRalphabeta/CD19-depleted stem cell transplant. The gene calls are TRBV12-3 or TRBV12-4 and TRBJ2-1; 8 positions match TRBD1. The TCR comes from a male patient aged 2-9 years who had a stem cell transplant for acute myeloid leukemia, so the T cells may come from the graft donor. The CDR3 reads CASRDPGTGQFF. The CDR3, as DNA: TGTGCCAGCAGAGATCCCGGGACAGGGCAGTTCTTC.